These 27 T cell receptor beta chains originate from one sample sequenced in a study of cytomegalovirus exposure and HLA in healthy donors (dated by TCRdb to about 2017). Libraries were prepared through the immunoSEQ multiplex PCR assay. For the multiplex PCR, a mixture combining 60 forward primers for TCR Vbeta segments and 13 reverse primers for TCR Jbeta segments was used. What TCRdb holds here is the immuneACCESS table cut down to in-frame rearrangements. Part of the clones is not present; checked against another copy, under half of the missing clones reflect an unresolved V gene, and the others are unexplained. Counted in this sample were tens of thousands of clones; roughly 76% of them appeared once. Of the sample, roughly 7.7% falls within the top ten clones. The sequencing input was PBMCs. The receptor set was obtained from a man in his sixties in good health and CMV-seropositive.

The genes are TRBV4-2 and TRBJ2-5; D may be TRBD1 (5 bases). The ends were cut back, 6 bases at V and 2 bases at J, with 19 bases in the middle. The CDR3 runs to 16 residues. The germline V gene encodes CDR1 LGHNA and CDR2 YNFKEQ. CDR3 DNA: TGTGCCAGCAGTCTAGGGCAGGGTGGCCCTCAAGAGACCCAGTACTTC. Translating it yields CASSLGQGGPQETQYF.

The chain employs TRBV18 and TRBJ2-7, with D perhaps TRBD1 (6 bases). Germline V gene sequence: CDR1 KGHSH, CDR2 LQKENI. V lost 2 bases and J lost 5, with 10 bases in between. This CDR3 contains 13 residues. CDR3 sequence: CASSPGRDNEQYF. The CDR3 nucleotides are TGTGCCAGCTCACCAGGCAGGGACAACGAGCAGTACTTC.

The chain carries TRBV4-2 and TRBJ2-3; possibly TRBD2 for D (6 bases). Trimming pared 0 bases from V and 0 bases from J, leaving 13 bases between. This CDR3 region has 17 residues. Germline lookup yields CDR1 LGHNA and CDR2 YNFKEQ. The CDR3 DNA sequence: TGTGCCAGCAGCCAAGATCTGGGCGGGGCCAGCACAGATACGCAGTATTTT. This translates into CASSQDLGGASTDTQYF.

The V gene is TRBV14, the J gene TRBJ2-3; the D gene is possibly TRBD1 (5 bases). This CDR3 comprises 15 residues. Per the germline V gene, CDR1 is SGHDN and CDR2 is FVKESK. V shed 8 bases and J shed 4 bases, with 19 bases lying between them. CDR3 nucleotides: TGTGCCAGCTCTTCGACGTACAGGCCGGCAGATACGCAGTATTTT. The encoded protein is CASSSTYRPADTQYF.

CDR3 region: CASSYDDSTGELFF. The CDR3 DNA reads as TGTGCCAGCAGTTACGATGATAGCACCGGGGAGCTGTTTTTT. The chain employs TRBV6-5 and TRBJ2-2; no definite D call. V dropped 2 bases and J dropped 4 bases, with 8 bases sitting between them. CDR1 is MNHEY and CDR2 is SVGAGI in the germline V gene. The CDR3 is 14 residues long.

In its sample, this clone was seen a few times. The gene calls are TRBV10-1 and TRBJ2-5; 10 bases align to TRBD2. The CDR3 is made up of 15 amino acids. Germline CDR1 WNHNN, CDR2 SYGVQD (reference sequence). J gave up 2 bases and V 0 bases, and 0 bases lay outside the gene matches. DNA for the CDR3: TGCGCCAGCAGTGAGTCACTAGCGGGACAAGAGACCCAGTACTTC. Protein sequence: CASSESLAGQETQYF.

The J gene is TRBJ2-7, the V gene TRBV28; TRBD1 agrees at 10 bases. The germline V gene has CDR1 MDHEN and CDR2 SYDVKM. The V gene end was trimmed by 4 bases and the J gene end by 3 bases; junction bases not matched to a gene: 9. There are 16 residues in the CDR3. The CDR3 loop reads CASSSSPDRGLYEQYF. The CDR3, as DNA: TGTGCCAGCAGTTCTAGCCCCGACAGGGGGCTCTACGAGCAGTACTTC.

V and J are TRBV19 and TRBJ2-3, with 13 bases fitting TRBD2. Per germline, CDR1 LNHDA and CDR2 SQIVND (reference sequence). The J segment lost 3 bases and the V segment lost 3 bases, leaving 3 bases of the junction unmatched. The CDR3 consists of 16 residues. The CDR3 DNA follows: TGTGCCAGTAGTATGGGACTAGCGGGAAGAACAGATACGCAGTATTTT. Its translation is CASSMGLAGRTDTQYF.

In DNA form, the CDR3 reads TGTGCCAGCAGTCTTAGCGGGCTAAGCTCCTACGAGCAGTACTTC. It encodes CASSLSGLSSYEQYF. The chain links TRBV7-2 to TRBJ2-7, with 7 bases matching TRBD2. After removal of 6 bases from V and 0 bases from J, the junction contained 8 bases not matched to a gene. CDR1 and CDR2 from the germline V gene are SGHTA and FQGNSA. This CDR3 region has 15 residues. The variable domain in full, with the rest retrieved from reference TRBV7-2 and TRBJ2-7, is GAGVSQSPSNKVTEKGKDVELRCDPISGHTALYWYRQSLGQGLEFLIYFQGNSAPDKSGLPSDRFSAERTGGSVSTLTIQRTQQEDSAVYLCASSLSGLSSYEQYFGPGTRLTVT.

This clone turned up a few times. The gene calls are TRBV11-3 and TRBJ2-1; D ambiguous. The ends were cut back, 5 bases at V and 3 bases at J, with 20 bases in the middle. The CDR3 is 17 amino acids. Germline lookup yields CDR1 SGHNT and CDR2 YENEEA. The CDR3 DNA reads as TGTGCCAGCAGCCCTGCTACGGCGAGACTTCTCTACAATGAGCAGTTCTTC. Its protein product is CASSPATARLLYNEQFF.

The rearrangement links TRBV7-6 to TRBJ2-2; unclear D gene. CDR1 is SGHVS and CDR2 is FNYEAQ in the germline V gene. The CDR3 has 15 residues. Trimming took 3 bases from V and 4 from J, leaving 12 bases between them. DNA of the CDR3: TGTGCCAGCAGCTTTTGGGCTCAGGTCACCGGGGAGCTGTTTTTT. Translation gives CASSFWAQVTGELFF.

V gene TRBV6-1 combines with J gene TRBJ1-5; TRBD1 matches 8 bases. V was clipped by 6 bases and J by 3 bases; unmatched bases: 7. The CDR3 covers 15 residues. The germline V gene has CDR1 MNHNS and CDR2 SASEGT. CDR3 loop: CASRQGGFSNQPQHF. The CDR3 bases are TGTGCCAGCAGACAGGGGGGCTTCTCCAATCAGCCCCAGCATTTT.

The genes are TRBV18 and TRBJ1-1; tentatively, D is TRBD1 (5 bases). The length of the CDR3 is 12 residues. V shed 2 bases and J shed 7 bases, with 8 bases lying between them. CDR1 is KGHSH and CDR2 is LQKENI in the germline V gene. The CDR3 protein is CASSPGGDEAFF. The CDR3 DNA follows: TGTGCCAGCTCACCAGGGGGGGATGAAGCTTTCTTT.

In DNA form, the CDR3 reads TGTGCCAGCAGCTTACTGGGCGGGAGCACAGATACGCAGTATTTT. Translation: CASSLLGGSTDTQYF. The chain is built from TRBV11-3 and TRBJ2-3, with D maybe TRBD2 (5 bases). CDR3 length equals 15 residues. Deletions cut 2 bases from V and 0 bases from J, with 9 bases between. CDR1 is SGHNT and CDR2 is YENEEA in the germline V gene.

The chain links TRBV5-1 to TRBJ1-1, with D perhaps TRBD1 (5 bases). Germline lookup yields CDR1 SGHRS and CDR2 YFSETQ. V was trimmed by 2 bases and J by 6 bases, leaving 14 bases between them. The CDR3 consists of 14 residues. The CDR3 here is CASSFGGGRAEAFF. The CDR3 DNA reads as TGCGCCAGCAGCTTCGGGGGGGGAAGAGCTGAAGCTTTCTTT.

The chain joins TRBV13 to TRBJ2-5; the D gene is possibly TRBD1 (6 bases). From germline, CDR1 is PRHDT and CDR2 FYEKMQ (reference sequence). The CDR3 has 13 residues. V lost 5 bases, J lost 5 bases, and 12 bases lay in between. The CDR3 nucleotides read TGTGCCAGCAGCCTCAGGGGCCTGGAGACCCAGTACTTC. Translating gives CASSLRGLETQYF.

There are a few counts of this clone. The gene calls are TRBV6-5 and TRBJ2-6; D perhaps matches TRBD2 (6 bases). The CDR3 spans 16 residues. The V end was cut by 1 base, the J end by 0 bases, with 7 bases between. The germline gives CDR1 MNHEY, CDR2 SVGAGI. The CDR3 bases are TGTGCCAGCAGTTACTGGGGGGACTCTGGGGCCAACGTCCTGACTTTC. Protein product: CASSYWGDSGANVLTF.

As regards this clone: Relative to the germline gene, one junction end is altered; a read error may explain this. This sequence joins TRBV25-1 and TRBJ1-6, with D tentatively TRBD1 (5 bases). The CDR3 is made up of 16 amino acids. The germline gives CDR1 MGHDK, CDR2 SYGVNS. CDR3 protein: CASREIGVLDNSPLHF. The CDR3 DNA follows: TGTGCCAGCCGTGAAATAGGGGTTTTAGATAATTCACCCCTCCACTTT.

This clone was observed a few times. The chain joins TRBV7-8 to TRBJ2-2, with 12 bases fitting TRBD1. This CDR3 is built from 14 residues. The germline gives CDR1 SGHVS, CDR2 FQNEAQ. The junction had 3 bases not matched to a gene; V was cut back by 4 bases and J by 9 bases. CDR3 DNA: TGTGCCAGCAGCTCCGGGACAGGGGGCAGGGAGCTGTTTTTT. This sequence encodes CASSSGTGGRELFF.

The rearrangement uses TRBV7-9 and TRBJ2-1; D is possibly TRBD1 (5 bases). Trimming removed 5 bases from V and 4 bases from J, with 12 bases in between. Looked up from germline, CDR1 is SEHNR and CDR2 is FQNEAQ (reference sequence). CDR3 length: 14 amino acids. The CDR3 region has the DNA TGTGCCAGCAGCCAAGTGACAGCTTACAATGAGCAGTTCTTC. This gives the protein CASSQVTAYNEQFF.

V usage is TRBV5-5 and J usage is TRBJ2-1; weak D call: TRBD1 (5 bases). This CDR3 contains 15 residues. CDR1 is SGHKS, CDR2 YYEKEE, per germline (reference sequence). V gave up 4 bases and J gave up 4 bases, with 15 bases separating them. The CDR3 coding sequence is TGTGCCAGCAGCATAAAGGGGATTGGTTACAATGAGCAGTTCTTC. It translates to CASSIKGIGYNEQFF.

The chain is built from TRBV27 and TRBJ1-2, with D uncertain. V dropped 4 bases and J dropped 2 bases, with 14 bases sitting between them. Germline loops: CDR1 MNHEY, CDR2 SMNVEV (reference sequence). The CDR3 runs 15 residues. The CDR3 nucleotides read TGTGCCAGCAGTTCCATTTTGGCCCCGAACTATGGCTACACCTTC. Its protein product is CASSSILAPNYGYTF.

V usage is TRBV6-5 and J usage is TRBJ2-2; D is possibly TRBD1 (8 bases). CDR1 is MNHEY and CDR2 is SVGAGI in the germline V gene. The CDR3 is made up of 14 amino acids. The CDR3 region is CGGRWGQDTGELFF. The DNA for the CDR3 is TGTGGCGGGAGATGGGGACAGGACACCGGGGAGCTGTTTTTT.

This chain connects TRBV5-4 to TRBJ2-2; tentatively, D is TRBD2 (6 bases). Looked up from germline, CDR1 is SGHNT and CDR2 is YYREEE (reference sequence). V lost 2 bases and J lost 0, with 11 bases in between. The CDR3 spans 16 residues. The CDR3 sequence: CASSLPRGANTGELFF. CDR3 coding DNA: TGTGCCAGCAGCTTACCGCGGGGCGCGAACACCGGGGAGCTGTTTTTT.

Comment on this clone: A read error may produce the germline difference seen at one junction end. The chain employs TRBV7-7 and TRBJ2-2; D may be TRBD1 (6 bases). Looked up from germline, CDR1 is SSHAT and CDR2 is FNYEAQ (reference sequence). The CDR3 consists of 16 residues. Here the CDR3 DNA reads TGTGCTAGCAGCCGGGCCGGACAGTCCAACACCGGGGAGCTGTTTTTT. Translating it yields CASSRAGQSNTGELFF.

The chain recombines TRBV7-9 with TRBJ1-6; TRBD1 matches at 7 bases. Trimming cost V 4 bases and J 8 bases; bases outside gene matches: 5. Germline CDR1 and CDR2: SEHNR and FQNEAQ (reference sequence). The CDR3 is made up of 14 amino acids. The CDR3: CASSYLQGHSPLHF. The CDR3 bases are TGTGCCAGCAGCTATTTACAGGGGCATTCACCCCTCCACTTT.

The DNA of the CDR3 is TGTGCCAGCAGTGAACTTGAGGGCCCCTACAATGAGCAGTTCTTC. Translating it yields CASSELEGPYNEQFF. The J gene is TRBJ2-1, the V gene TRBV2, with D maybe TRBD2 (5 bases). The CDR3 loop spans 15 amino acids. The germline V gene has CDR1 SNHLY and CDR2 FYNNEI. V was cut by 2 bases and J by 2 bases, with 10 bases left in between.